The 6 T cell receptor beta chains below all came from one sample that was sequenced in a study of post-analysis software for immune sequencing data. General study points: A handful of TRBV segments were significantly more frequent in patients than in controls. TRBV5-6, TRBV5-1 and TRBV20-1 were among these segments.

No antigen is known for these receptors. Unique molecular identifiers featured in each of the TCR beta cDNA libraries. Each CDR3 protein is one row after TCRdb ran MiXCR on the PCR reads. The sample has under 200,000 distinct CDR3 sequences; 29% are singletons. Material for sequencing was blood. The receptors derive from a girl aged 2 to 17 with multiple sclerosis.

This clonotype has ten or more counts. The V and J genes are TRBV10-2 and TRBJ2-3; D call uncertain. Trimming left V 6 bases short and J 4 bases short, with 5 bases between. The germline gives CDR1 WSHSY, CDR2 SAAADI. The CDR3 has 11 amino acids. CDR3 protein: CASSTADTQYF. CDR3 DNA sequence: TGCGCCAGCAGCACGGCAGATACGCAGTATTTT.

This clonotype was seen at least ten times. V and J are TRBV29-1 and TRBJ2-4, with D unresolved. This CDR3 is built from 17 residues. The V gene's germline CDR1 is SQVTM and CDR2 ANQGSEA. V was cut by 7 bases and J by 0 bases, with 22 bases left in between. This chain's CDR3 is CSARAVLGPLAKNIQYF. The CDR3 DNA is TGCAGCGCCCGAGCTGTATTAGGGCCCCTAGCCAAAAACATTCAGTACTTC. Full variable domain (rest looked up from reference TRBV29-1 and TRBJ2-4): SAVISQKPSRDICQRGTSLTIQCQVDSQVTMMFWYRQQPGQSLTLIATANQGSEATYESGFVIDKFPISRPNLTFSTLTVSNMSPEDSSIYLCSARAVLGPLAKNIQYFGAGTRLSVL.

The chain links TRBV4-1 to TRBJ2-1, with 9 bases matching TRBD2. The better agreement between TRBJ2-7 and the DNA end casts doubt on the J call. In germline, CDR1 is MGHRA, CDR2 YSYEKL. The CDR3 has 16 amino acids. Here the CDR3 DNA reads TGCGCCAGCAGCCACACCGGGACTAGCCCATACAATGAGCAGTACTTC. Its protein product is CASSHTGTSPYNEQYF.

J is TRBJ2-1 and V is TRBV12-3 or TRBV12-4; the match to TRBD2 covers 7 bases. CDR3 length: 14 amino acids. The V segment lost 10 bases and the J segment 4 bases; nucleotides outside the gene matches: 10. The chain's CDR3 is CATRPSGYYNEQFF. CDR3 DNA: TGTGCCACCCGACCTAGCGGATATTACAATGAGCAGTTCTTC.

In regard to this clonotype: This may arise from a read error, as a much more abundant clone is one base away. The chain has TRBV11-1 and TRBJ2-3; D remains ambiguous. With 3 bases removed from V and 4 bases from J, the gap between germline ends came to 17 bases. The CDR3 totals 16 residues. Germline CDR1 and CDR2: SGHAT and FQDESV (reference sequence). The CDR3 DNA reads TGTGCCAGCAGCTTTGGACGGTGGGGTGGGTCAGATACGCAGTATTTT. As protein: CASSFGRWGGSDTQYF.

This clonotype came up many times. The V and J genes are TRBV12-5 and TRBJ2-7; D ambiguous. The CDR3 has 12 residues. V was clipped by 4 bases and J by 2 bases, with 6 bases between them. Germline V gene sequence: CDR1 LGHNT, CDR2 FRNRAP. In DNA form, the CDR3 reads TGTGCTAGTGGTTGGTGGGCCTACGAGCAGTACTTC. Translated: CASGWWAYEQYF.